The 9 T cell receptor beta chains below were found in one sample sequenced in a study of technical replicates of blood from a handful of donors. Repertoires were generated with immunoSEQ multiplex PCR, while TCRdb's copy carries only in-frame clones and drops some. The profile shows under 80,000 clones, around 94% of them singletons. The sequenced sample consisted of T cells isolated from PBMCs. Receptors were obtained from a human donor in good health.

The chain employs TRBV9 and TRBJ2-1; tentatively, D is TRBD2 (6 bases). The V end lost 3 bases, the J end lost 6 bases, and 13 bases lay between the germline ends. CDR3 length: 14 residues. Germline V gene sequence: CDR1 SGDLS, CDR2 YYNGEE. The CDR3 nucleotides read TGTGCCAGCAGCGACACATCGGGGGTCAATGAGCAGTTCTTC. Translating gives CASSDTSGVNEQFF.

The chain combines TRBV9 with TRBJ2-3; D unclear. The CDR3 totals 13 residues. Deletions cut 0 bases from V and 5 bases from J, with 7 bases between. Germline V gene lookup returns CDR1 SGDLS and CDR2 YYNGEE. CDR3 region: CASSVGSLDTQYF. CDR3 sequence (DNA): TGTGCCAGCAGCGTAGGGAGTCTAGATACGCAGTATTTT.

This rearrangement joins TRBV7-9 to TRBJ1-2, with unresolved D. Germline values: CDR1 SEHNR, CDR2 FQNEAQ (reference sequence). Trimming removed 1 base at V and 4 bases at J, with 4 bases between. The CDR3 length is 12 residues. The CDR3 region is CASSLDSYGYTF. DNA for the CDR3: TGTGCCAGCAGCTTAGACAGCTATGGCTACACCTTC.

The CDR3 DNA reads as TGTGCCAGCAGCTTAGGAACTCCGGGACAGGGGTCCGGCTACACCTTC. It codes for CASSLGTPGQGSGYTF. This chain links TRBV7-9 with TRBJ1-2; 10 nucleotides line up with TRBD1. The CDR3 extends over 16 amino acids. After removal of 1 base from V and 8 bases from J, the junction contained 10 bases not matched to a gene. CDR1 and CDR2 (germline): SEHNR, FQNEAQ (reference sequence).

This chain's CDR3 is CAWSVTVEAFF. CDR3 nucleotides: TGTGCCTGGAGTGTCACTGTAGAAGCTTTCTTT. This rearrangement joins TRBV30 to TRBJ1-1; D is unresolved. The CDR3 covers 11 residues. Germline CDR1 reads GTSNPN; CDR2 reads SVGIG (reference sequence). V lost 0 bases and J 8 bases, leaving 7 bases between the germline ends.

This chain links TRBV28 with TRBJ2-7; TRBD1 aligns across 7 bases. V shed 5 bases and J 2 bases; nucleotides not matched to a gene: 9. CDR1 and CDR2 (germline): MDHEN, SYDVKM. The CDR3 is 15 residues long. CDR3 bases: TGTGCCAGCAGTGAACCCGACAGGGAAGCCTACGAGCAGTACTTC. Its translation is CASSEPDREAYEQYF.

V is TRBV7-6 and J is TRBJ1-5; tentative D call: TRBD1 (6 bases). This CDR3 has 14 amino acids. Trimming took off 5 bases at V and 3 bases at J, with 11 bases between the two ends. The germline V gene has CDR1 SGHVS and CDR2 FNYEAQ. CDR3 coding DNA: TGTGCCAGCAGCCCACAGGGTAACAATCAGCCCCAGCATTTT. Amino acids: CASSPQGNNQPQHF. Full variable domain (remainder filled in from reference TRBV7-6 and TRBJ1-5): GAGVSQSPRYKVTKRGQDVALRCDPISGHVSLYWYRQALGQGPEFLTYFNYEAQQDKSGLPNDRFSAERPEGSISTLTIQRTEQRDSAMYRCASSPQGNNQPQHFGDGTRLSIL.

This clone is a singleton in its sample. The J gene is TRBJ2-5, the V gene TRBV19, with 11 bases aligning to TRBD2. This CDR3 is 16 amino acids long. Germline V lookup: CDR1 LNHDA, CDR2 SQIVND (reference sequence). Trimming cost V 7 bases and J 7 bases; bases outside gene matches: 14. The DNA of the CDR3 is TGTGCCAGTACTATGGCTAGCGGGGGGCCTGAGGGGACCCAGTACTTC. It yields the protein CASTMASGGPEGTQYF.

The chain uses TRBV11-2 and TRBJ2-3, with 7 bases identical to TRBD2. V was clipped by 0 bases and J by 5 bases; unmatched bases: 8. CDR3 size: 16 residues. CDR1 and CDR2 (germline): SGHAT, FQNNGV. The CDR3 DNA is TGTGCCAGCAGCTTAGAGGGGGGGACTGCTGGAGATACGCAGTATTTT. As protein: CASSLEGGTAGDTQYF.